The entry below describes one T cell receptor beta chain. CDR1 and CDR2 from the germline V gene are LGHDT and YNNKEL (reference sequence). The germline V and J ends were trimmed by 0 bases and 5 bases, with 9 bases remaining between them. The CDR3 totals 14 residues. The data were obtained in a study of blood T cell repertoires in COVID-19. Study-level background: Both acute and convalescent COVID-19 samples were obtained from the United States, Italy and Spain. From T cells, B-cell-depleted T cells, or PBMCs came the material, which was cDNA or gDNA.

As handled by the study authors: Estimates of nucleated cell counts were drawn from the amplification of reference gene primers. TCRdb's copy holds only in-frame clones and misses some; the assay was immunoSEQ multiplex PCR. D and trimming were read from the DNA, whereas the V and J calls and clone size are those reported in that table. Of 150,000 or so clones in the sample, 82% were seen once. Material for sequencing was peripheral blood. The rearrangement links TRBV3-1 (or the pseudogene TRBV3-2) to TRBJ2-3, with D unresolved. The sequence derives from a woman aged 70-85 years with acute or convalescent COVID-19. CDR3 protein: CASSQDRHRDTQYF. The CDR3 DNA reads TGTGCCAGCAGCCAAGATAGACACAGAGATACGCAGTATTTT.